What follows describes a single TCR beta chain. The antigen remains undetermined. The source of the sample is a study of blood T cells in healthy people across ages. Study-wide results and limits: Fewer expanded clones and more diversity marked long-lived versus aged donors.

PCR was performed a second time for roughly 7 to 12 cycles using a sample-barcoded 5' primer and a J-beta primer mix. TCRdb independently ran MiXCR on the 5' RACE reads; one entry per CDR3 protein. The sample holds over a million distinct CDR3 sequences, under 45% seen once. The germline V gene encodes CDR1 MNHNS and CDR2 SASEGT. Germline trimming cut 8 bases from V and 5 bases from J; bases unmatched to any gene: 7. The CDR3 runs to 14 residues. The origin of this receptor is a woman aged 55-69 years in good health. The specimen sequenced was blood. The chain recombines TRBV6-1 with TRBJ1-2; 11 bases align to TRBD1. Written as DNA, the CDR3 is TGTGCCAGCTTACGGACAGGGGGCGGGTATGGCTACACCTTC. As protein: CASLRTGGGYGYTF.